This record concerns one T cell receptor (beta chain) sequence. Its antigen is undetermined. Profiling relied on immunoSEQ multiplex PCR, and the TCRdb table lists in-frame clones only, not all of them. This table holds around 120,000 clones, 88% found once. The sample is drawn from a study of T cell responses to AZD1222 COVID-19 vaccine. Study observations and caveats: Spike-specific TCR breadth and depth both grew after two AZD1222 doses. Among spike-specific TCRs, nearly half reportedly target unmutated variant regions. Just a handful of AZD1222 recipients tested seropositive at baseline. Vaccine-associated CD4 TCRs spanned spike, dominant at 160-218 and 743-854.

This CDR3 has 14 residues. Material: peripheral blood, obtained on day 0 of AZD1222 vaccination. This chain connects TRBV1 to TRBJ1-1; the table's D call, TRBD1, was not checked against the DNA. TRBV1 is reported as a pseudogene. The TCR comes from an adult in good health. In nucleotides, the CDR3 is TGCACCAGCAGCCAAAGGGACATGAACACTGAAGCTTTCTTT. As protein: CTSSQRDMNTEAFF.